Listed below are T cell receptor beta chains from one sample, sequenced in a study of T-cell reconstitution after alpha-beta-depleted transplantation in children. TCRdb reanalysed the PCR reads using MiXCR and keeps one entry per CDR3 protein. The data hold approximately 30,000 distinct CDR3 sequences, with around 7% observed a single time. The sequencing used peripheral blood, collected 60 days after TCRalphabeta/CD19-depleted stem cell transplant. All receptors derive from a child under two years old who had a stem cell transplant for acute myeloid leukemia, so the T cells may come from the graft donor. CDR3s include the opening cysteine and the closing phenylalanine or tryptophan. Fields, in order: J gene, V gene, D gene, clone size, CDR3 DNA, CDR3 protein. The D gene is left open where the match is weak. Clone size is not always given. Where it is, it says once, few, many or a class for expanded clones.

j_call: TRBJ2-1
v_call: TRBV7-7
d_call: TRBD2
clone_size: many
cdr3_nt: TGTGCTAGCAGCCATTTTCCGGGACTAGCGGCCTACAATGAGCAGTTCTTC
cdr3_aa: CASSHFPGLAAYNEQFF

j_call: TRBJ1-4
v_call: TRBV28
d_call: TRBD1
clone_size: many
cdr3_nt: TGTGCCAGCACCGTGACAGGGCCTAATGAAAAACTGTTTTTT
cdr3_aa: CASTVTGPNEKLFF

j_call: TRBJ1-1
v_call: TRBV4-2
d_call: TRBD1
clone_size: few
cdr3_nt: TGTGCCAGCAGCCAACCGACAGGGCTTCTGGCTTTCTTT
cdr3_aa: CASSQPTGLLAFF

j_call: TRBJ2-7
v_call: TRBV7-5
d_call: .
clone_size: .
cdr3_nt: TGTGGCTCTGTGCCTCCTGCCGCGTCCCGCCTAGGGGAACGCTACGAGCAGTACTTC
cdr3_aa: CGSVPPAASRLGERYEQYF

j_call: TRBJ2-5
v_call: TRBV24-1
d_call: .
clone_size: many
cdr3_nt: TGTGCCACCAGTGATCTGGGGGAGACCCAGTACTTC
cdr3_aa: CATSDLGETQYF

j_call: TRBJ2-7
v_call: TRBV29-1
d_call: .
clone_size: many
cdr3_nt: TGCAGCTGCGGGACTGCCGCCTACGAGCAGTACTTC
cdr3_aa: CSCGTAAYEQYF

j_call: TRBJ2-5
v_call: TRBV6-2/TRBV6-3
d_call: .
clone_size: many
cdr3_nt: TGTGCCAGCCTCGATCCGAGGAGGCGGGGAGTTCGAATTGAGACCCAGTACTTC
cdr3_aa: CASLDPRRRGVRIETQYF

j_call: TRBJ1-1
v_call: TRBV7-9
d_call: TRBD1
clone_size: many
cdr3_nt: TGTGCCAGCAGCTTAGCACAGGGGAGAGGGACTGAAGCTTTCTTT
cdr3_aa: CASSLAQGRGTEAFF

j_call: TRBJ2-1
v_call: TRBV20-1
d_call: TRBD2
clone_size: many
cdr3_nt: TGCAGTGCTGGACTAGCGGGAGATAGTGAGCAGTTCTTC
cdr3_aa: CSAGLAGDSEQFF

j_call: TRBJ2-7
v_call: TRBV28
d_call: TRBD1
clone_size: many
cdr3_nt: TGTGCCAGCAGACGGCCGGGACAGGGGGCCTACGAGCAGTACTTC
cdr3_aa: CASRRPGQGAYEQYF

j_call: TRBJ1-2
v_call: TRBV12-3/TRBV12-4
d_call: .
clone_size: many
cdr3_nt: TGTGCCAGCAATAATAGACAGTTATCTAACTATGGCTACACCTTC
cdr3_aa: CASNNRQLSNYGYTF

j_call: TRBJ2-3
v_call: TRBV4-2
d_call: TRBD1
clone_size: many
cdr3_nt: TGTGCCAGCAGCCAAGCCCCGACAGGGCCGAGCACAGATACGCAGTATTTT
cdr3_aa: CASSQAPTGPSTDTQYF

j_call: TRBJ2-2
v_call: TRBV2
d_call: .
clone_size: many
cdr3_nt: TGTGCCAGCAGTGAAGCCTCGGGGGAGGAGCTGTTTTTT
cdr3_aa: CASSEASGEELFF

j_call: TRBJ2-1
v_call: TRBV9
d_call: TRBD2
clone_size: many
cdr3_nt: TGTGCCAGCAGCGTTGGTGCGGGAGTGAATGAGCAGTTCTTC
cdr3_aa: CASSVGAGVNEQFF

j_call: TRBJ2-7
v_call: TRBV5-1
d_call: TRBD1
clone_size: few
cdr3_nt: TGCGCCAGCAGCACGCAAGGACAGGGCTACCCCTACGAGCAGTACTTC
cdr3_aa: CASSTQGQGYPYEQYF

j_call: TRBJ2-1
v_call: TRBV5-6
d_call: .
clone_size: many
cdr3_nt: TGTGCCAGCAGCTTGATACTAGCCGTCAATGAGCAGTTCTTC
cdr3_aa: CASSLILAVNEQFF

j_call: TRBJ2-5
v_call: TRBV29-1
d_call: .
clone_size: many
cdr3_nt: TGCAGCGTTTGTGGGACATTGGACACCCAAGAGACCCAGTACTTC
cdr3_aa: CSVCGTLDTQETQYF

j_call: TRBJ1-1
v_call: TRBV12-3/TRBV12-4
d_call: .
clone_size: many
cdr3_nt: TGTGCCAGCAGTCTCGGAGTGAACACTGAAGCTTTCTTT
cdr3_aa: CASSLGVNTEAFF

j_call: TRBJ2-5
v_call: TRBV3-1
d_call: .
clone_size: many
cdr3_nt: TGTGCCAGCAGCCCCGGACAACAAGAGACCCAGTACTTC
cdr3_aa: CASSPGQQETQYF

j_call: TRBJ2-3
v_call: TRBV7-9
d_call: .
clone_size: .
cdr3_nt: TGTGCCAGCAGCTTACTGGATAGCACAGATACGCAGTATTTT
cdr3_aa: CASSLLDSTDTQYF

j_call: TRBJ1-5
v_call: TRBV5-1
d_call: .
clone_size: medium-sized
cdr3_nt: TGCGCCAGCAGCTTGTCGGACGGTAGCAATCAGCCCCAGCATTTT
cdr3_aa: CASSLSDGSNQPQHF

j_call: TRBJ2-6
v_call: TRBV10-3
d_call: TRBD1
clone_size: many
cdr3_nt: TGTGCCATCAGTGATTTGGGACAGGGAAGCTCTGGGGCCAACGTCCTGACTTTC
cdr3_aa: CAISDLGQGSSGANVLTF

j_call: TRBJ1-4
v_call: TRBV30
d_call: TRBD1
clone_size: many
cdr3_nt: TGTGCCTGGAGTGAGCAGGGGGGTGAAAAACTGTTTTTT
cdr3_aa: CAWSEQGGEKLFF

j_call: TRBJ2-2
v_call: TRBV15
d_call: TRBD1
clone_size: many
cdr3_nt: TGTGCCACCAGCAGAGTGGGGACAGGGAACACCGGGGAGCTGTTTTTT
cdr3_aa: CATSRVGTGNTGELFF

j_call: TRBJ2-7
v_call: TRBV20-1
d_call: TRBD1
clone_size: few
cdr3_nt: TGCAGTGCCGGGCCCGGGAAGGGACAGTTAAACTACGAGCAGTACTTC
cdr3_aa: CSAGPGKGQLNYEQYF

j_call: TRBJ2-7
v_call: TRBV29-1
d_call: TRBD1
clone_size: many
cdr3_nt: TGCAGCGTTGTTCCGGGACAGGGGTTTTACGAGCAGTACTTC
cdr3_aa: CSVVPGQGFYEQYF

j_call: TRBJ1-6
v_call: TRBV9
d_call: .
clone_size: many
cdr3_nt: TGTGCCAGCAGCTTGGGCCCTTATAATTCACCCCTCCACTTT
cdr3_aa: CASSLGPYNSPLHF

j_call: TRBJ2-1
v_call: TRBV4-3
d_call: .
clone_size: many
cdr3_nt: TGCGCCAGCAGCCAAGGGTCAGGGAGAAGGAATGAGCAGTTCTTC
cdr3_aa: CASSQGSGRRNEQFF

j_call: TRBJ2-1
v_call: TRBV4-3
d_call: TRBD1
clone_size: .
cdr3_nt: TGCGCCAGCAGCCCGGGACAGGGCCCCCCGGGTGAGCAGTTCTTC
cdr3_aa: CASSPGQGPPGEQFF

j_call: TRBJ2-7
v_call: TRBV13
d_call: .
clone_size: many
cdr3_nt: TGTGCCAGCAGCTTAGGGGGGGACGAGCAGTACTTC
cdr3_aa: CASSLGGDEQYF

j_call: TRBJ2-3
v_call: TRBV6-5
d_call: .
clone_size: many
cdr3_nt: TGTGCCAGCAGTTACCCCAGCCGCGGTGCTAGCACAGATACGCAGTATTTT
cdr3_aa: CASSYPSRGASTDTQYF

j_call: TRBJ1-1
v_call: TRBV4-3
d_call: .
clone_size: many
cdr3_nt: TGCGCCAGCAGCCGAGAACAGGGACTTGAAGCTTTCTTT
cdr3_aa: CASSREQGLEAFF

j_call: TRBJ2-5
v_call: TRBV2
d_call: .
clone_size: many
cdr3_nt: TGTGCCAGCAACTCCCTGCGGCAGGGAGGTCAAGAGACCCAGTACTTC
cdr3_aa: CASNSLRQGGQETQYF

j_call: TRBJ2-3
v_call: TRBV7-2
d_call: TRBD2
clone_size: many
cdr3_nt: TGTGCCAGCAGCTTGGGACTAGGGGTCACAGATACGCAGTATTTT
cdr3_aa: CASSLGLGVTDTQYF

j_call: TRBJ2-2
v_call: TRBV5-1
d_call: TRBD2
clone_size: many
cdr3_nt: TGCGCCAGCAGCTTGGGACTAGCTACCGGGGAGCTGTTTTTT
cdr3_aa: CASSLGLATGELFF

j_call: TRBJ1-1
v_call: TRBV11-2
d_call: .
clone_size: many
cdr3_nt: TGTGCCAGCAGCTTAGCGGGGGGAGGGCTAAGGAGAGCTTTCTTT
cdr3_aa: CASSLAGGGLRRAFF

j_call: TRBJ2-7
v_call: TRBV5-6
d_call: .
clone_size: many
cdr3_nt: TGTGCCAGCAGCTTTGGAGACGGCGAGCAGTACTTC
cdr3_aa: CASSFGDGEQYF

j_call: TRBJ2-5
v_call: TRBV24-1
d_call: TRBD1
clone_size: many
cdr3_nt: TGTGCCACCAGTGATTTCGAAAACCGGGACAGGGGATCGGAGACCCAGTACTTC
cdr3_aa: CATSDFENRDRGSETQYF

j_call: TRBJ2-5
v_call: TRBV9
d_call: TRBD2
clone_size: many
cdr3_nt: TGTGCCAGCAGCGTAGGACTAGCGGCCCAAGAGACCCAGTACTTC
cdr3_aa: CASSVGLAAQETQYF

j_call: TRBJ2-1
v_call: TRBV20-1
d_call: TRBD2
clone_size: medium-sized
cdr3_nt: TGCAGTGCTAGGCTAGCGGGAGTAGGTGATGAGCAGTTCTTC
cdr3_aa: CSARLAGVGDEQFF

j_call: TRBJ2-1
v_call: TRBV29-1
d_call: .
clone_size: many
cdr3_nt: TGCAGCGTTGATAGGATAGGGAATGAGCAGTTCTTC
cdr3_aa: CSVDRIGNEQFF

j_call: TRBJ2-5
v_call: TRBV4-2
d_call: TRBD1
clone_size: many
cdr3_nt: TGTGCCAGCAGCCAAGTCGACAGGGTAGAGACCCAGTACTTC
cdr3_aa: CASSQVDRVETQYF

j_call: TRBJ2-2
v_call: TRBV9
d_call: TRBD1
clone_size: many
cdr3_nt: TGTGCCAGCAGCTTCCGGGACAGGGAGACCGGGGAGCTGTTTTTT
cdr3_aa: CASSFRDRETGELFF

j_call: TRBJ2-3
v_call: TRBV7-8
d_call: TRBD2
clone_size: many
cdr3_nt: TGTGCCAGCAGCTTCATACCGGGACTAGCGGGAGATACGCAGTATTTT
cdr3_aa: CASSFIPGLAGDTQYF

j_call: TRBJ1-2
v_call: TRBV12-3/TRBV12-4
d_call: .
clone_size: many
cdr3_nt: TGTGCCAGCAGTTTCGGGCTTGGGGGGTTCTATGGCTACACCTTC
cdr3_aa: CASSFGLGGFYGYTF

j_call: TRBJ2-7
v_call: TRBV6-6
d_call: .
clone_size: many
cdr3_nt: TGTGCCAGCCTTACGGACTCCTACGAGCAGTACTTC
cdr3_aa: CASLTDSYEQYF

j_call: TRBJ2-1
v_call: TRBV11-1
d_call: .
clone_size: many
cdr3_nt: TGTGCCAGCAGCTTAATGGTGCACAATGAGCAGTTCTTC
cdr3_aa: CASSLMVHNEQFF

j_call: TRBJ2-2
v_call: TRBV13
d_call: .
clone_size: many
cdr3_nt: TGTGCCAGCAGCCCGACGCCCTCCGGCGGGGAGCTGTTTTTT
cdr3_aa: CASSPTPSGGELFF

j_call: TRBJ1-1
v_call: TRBV16
d_call: TRBD1
clone_size: many
cdr3_nt: TGTGCCAGTTCCCCGGGACAGGGGTTTGTGGGGGACACTGAAGCTTTCTTT
cdr3_aa: CASSPGQGFVGDTEAFF

j_call: TRBJ1-2
v_call: TRBV6-2/TRBV6-3
d_call: .
clone_size: many
cdr3_nt: TGTGCCAGCAGTTACGCGCGGAGCTACACCTTC
cdr3_aa: CASSYARSYTF

j_call: TRBJ1-2
v_call: TRBV10-3
d_call: .
clone_size: many
cdr3_nt: TGTGCCACCGGGGGGGACACTCTCTTTTATGGCTACACCTTC
cdr3_aa: CATGGDTLFYGYTF

j_call: TRBJ2-7
v_call: TRBV3-1
d_call: .
clone_size: many
cdr3_nt: TGTGCCAGCAGCCCCCAGGGGCGGGACGGGTTCTACGAGCAGTACTTC
cdr3_aa: CASSPQGRDGFYEQYF

j_call: TRBJ2-1
v_call: TRBV2
d_call: .
clone_size: .
cdr3_nt: TGTGCCAGCAGTGGAAGTAGGAGGGCCCAGATGGGCAATGAGCAGTTCTTC
cdr3_aa: CASSGSRRAQMGNEQFF

j_call: TRBJ2-5
v_call: TRBV5-6
d_call: .
clone_size: many
cdr3_nt: TGTGCCAGCAGCTTGGGGGTCAAGACCCAGTACTTC
cdr3_aa: CASSLGVKTQYF

j_call: TRBJ2-4
v_call: TRBV21-1
d_call: .
clone_size: many
cdr3_nt: TGTGCCAGCACTCCGGGGACTTCAGCCAAAAACATTCAGTACTTC
cdr3_aa: CASTPGTSAKNIQYF